This entry concerns a single T cell receptor (beta chain). The antigen is not known. The sample comes from a study of T-cell memory formation after mild COVID-19. About the study: TCR clusters mostly belonged to single donors.

Constant-segment primers served in 5'RACE that generated TCR alpha and TCR beta cDNA libraries bearing sample barcodes and UMIs. Using its own MiXCR run on the 5' RACE reads, TCRdb lists one record per CDR3 protein. Of roughly 86,000 distinct CDR3 sequences listed, about 14% are singletons. General study findings and limits: Among clones contracting day 15 to 85, CD4/CD8 was balanced, whereas later expanders leaned CD4+. Cross-reactive memory seemingly joined, as some responding clones were found in pre-infection memory.

CDR3 size: 18 residues. Per the germline V gene, CDR1 is MNHEY and CDR2 is SMNVEV (reference sequence). Trimming removed 0 bases from V and 3 bases from J; junction bases left unmatched: 10. The sample comprised PBMCs or a T cell subset sorted from them (not recorded which). The rearrangement uses TRBV27 and TRBJ2-3, with TRBD1 matching 9 bases. The TCR sequence derives from a man between 18 and 29 years old who had mild COVID-19 (a few samples of this study predate the infection). Cell type and time point are not known. The CDR3 reads CASSLSRTGVLYTDTQYF. CDR3 DNA sequence: TGTGCCAGCAGTTTATCCCGGACAGGGGTTTTGTATACAGATACGCAGTATTTT.